Below are 5 T cell receptor beta chains sequenced from a single sample in a study of blood T cell repertoires in COVID-19. Sequencing used immunoSEQ multiplex PCR; TCRdb keeps in-frame clones, though not all of them. This table has 340,000 or so clones, over 75% appearing once. Sequencing input: peripheral blood. The receptors derive from a man aged 50 to 60 with active or convalescent COVID-19.

The genes are TRBV5-1 and TRBJ2-1; 9 bases fit TRBD2. The junction had 8 bases not matched to a gene; V was cut back by 4 bases and J by 6 bases. The CDR3 has 15 amino acids. In germline, CDR1 is SGHRS, CDR2 YFSETQ. Here the CDR3 DNA reads TGCGCCAGCAGCCTTAGCGGGAGTGGGGTCAATGAGCAGTTCTTC. Translated, it gives CASSLSGSGVNEQFF.

The chain recombines TRBV27 with TRBJ1-2, with D possibly matching TRBD1 (5 bases). The CDR3 length is 12 residues. The V gene's germline CDR1 is MNHEY and CDR2 SMNVEV (reference sequence). V shed 6 bases and J shed 7 bases, with 12 bases lying between them. The CDR3 DNA follows: TGTGCCAGCAGGGACACGATCTCTGGCTACACCTTC. It specifies CASRDTISGYTF.

The genes are TRBV19 and TRBJ1-4; the D gene is possibly TRBD1 (5 bases). This CDR3 has 17 residues. Germline V gene data show CDR1 as LNHDA and CDR2 as SQIVND (reference sequence). Trimming took off 7 bases at V and 7 bases at J, with 25 bases between the two ends. The CDR3 is CASKIAQGSYSVEKLFF. The CDR3 DNA is TGTGCCAGTAAGATCGCTCAGGGATCGTATTCCGTTGAAAAACTGTTTTTT. Based on the CDR3 plus reference TRBV19 and TRBJ1-4, the full variable domain is DGGITQSPKYLFRKEGQNVTLSCEQNLNHDAMYWYRQDPGQGLRLIYYSQIVNDFQKGDIAEGYSVSREKKESFPLTVTSAQKNPTAFYLCASKIAQGSYSVEKLFFGSGTQLSVL.

The chain couples TRBV28 to TRBJ1-2; possible D gene TRBD1, 6 bases. CDR1 is MDHEN and CDR2 is SYDVKM in the germline V gene. V lost 3 bases and J lost 5, with 10 bases in between. This CDR3 has 13 amino acids. CDR3 sequence: CASSFIQGYGYTF. For the CDR3, the DNA is TGTGCCAGCAGTTTCATACAGGGATATGGCTACACCTTC.

The chain recombines TRBV11-2 with TRBJ2-1; the D gene is possibly TRBD1 (6 bases). This CDR3 is built from 14 residues. Germline V CDR1 and CDR2: SGHAT, FQNNGV. Trimming removed 6 bases from V and 5 bases from J, with 14 bases in between. The CDR3 DNA sequence: TGTGCCAGCAGTCGGAGGCAGGGGAACAATGAGCAGTTCTTC. Its protein product is CASSRRQGNNEQFF.